Here is one T cell receptor (beta chain) with its context. The antigen remains undetermined. This sample is drawn from a study of beta chain features in type 1 diabetes. Study-level information: Sorted cells examined across all samples numbered 107,917,701.

Reverse transcribing all isolated RNA meant expressed TCRB transcripts were sequenced. Libraries were prepared by immunoSEQ multiplex PCR; TCRdb keeps only in-frame clonotypes and omits some of them. The repertoire holds over 120,000 clones, more than 10% seen once, with approximately 1.3% in the top ten. Germline V CDR1 and CDR2: SGHRS, YFSETQ. V lost 0 bases to trimming and J lost 0 bases, with 11 bases between them. The CDR3 extends over 16 amino acids. Sorting based on CD45RO/CCR7/CD25/CD127/CD95/CD27 separated CD4+ naive, central memory, regulatory and stem cell-like memory cells. Study-wide results and caveats: Among patients with Type 1 diabetes, TCRB CDR3s were moderately but significantly shorter in every one of the four CD4+ subsets. There were fewer insertions and more deletions at the VDJ junctions of type 1 diabetes patients.

The sequence came from a man between 18 and 29 years old with type 1 diabetes. The sample consisted of central memory CD4+ T cells from blood. The chain recombines TRBV5-1 with TRBJ2-3; possible D gene TRBD2, 5 bases. The CDR3 is CASSLGPRTSTDTQYF. CDR3 in DNA: TGCGCCAGCAGCTTGGGGCCCCGGACTAGCACAGATACGCAGTATTTT. Looking up the rest from reference TRBV5-1 and TRBJ2-3 gives the full variable domain: KAGVTQTPRYLIKTRGQQVTLSCSPISGHRSVSWYQQTPGQGLQFLFEYFSETQRNKGNFPGRFSGRQFSNSRSEMNVSTLELGDSALYLCASSLGPRTSTDTQYFGPGTRLTVL.